The clone carrying this TCR beta chain turned up a few times. The antigen remains undetermined. This record comes from a study of T cell repertoires in cytomegalovirus infection. Study as a whole: In public TCR beta signatures, there were indications of both CMV infection and matching HLA type. General study points: Adding up the frequency of public TCR beta families identified people who carried CMV plus the relevant HLA. Dominant in the ex vivo response were TCR beta clonotypes restricted by HLA-C and specific for CMV.

TCRdb redid the calling of the reads with MiXCR, one entry per CDR3 protein. The sample consists of 740,000 or so distinct CDR3 sequences, roughly a third of them appearing once. The TCR comes from a human donor in good health (CMV status not recorded). Some clones in this sample may be carry-over from other donors' samples. Sequencing was carried out using PBMCs.

CDR3 in amino acids: CASSYRDSQNTEAFF. The CDR3 nucleotides are TGTGCCAGCAGCTACCGGGACAGTCAGAACACTGAAGCTTTCTTT. This chain joins TRBV7-2 and TRBJ1-1; 7 nucleotides match TRBD1. J was trimmed by 1 base and V by 4 bases; bases with no gene match: 6. The CDR3 is 15 amino acids. Germline V gene data show CDR1 as SGHTA and CDR2 as FQGNSA.